This T cell receptor beta chain was sequenced in a study of early T cells in non-severe SARS-CoV-2 infection. Using its own MiXCR run on the 5' RACE reads, TCRdb lists one record per CDR3 protein. The data contain tens of thousands of distinct CDR3 sequences, roughly 15% of them singletons. The CDR3 has 14 amino acids. Germline V lookup: CDR1 SGDLS, CDR2 YYNGEE. J gave up 3 bases and V 3 bases, and 2 bases lay outside the gene matches. The chain has TRBV9 and TRBJ2-1; TRBD2 aligns across 8 bases. The starting material was whole blood, obtained at baseline. The TCR sequence derives from an adult who was a healthcare worker with PCR-confirmed SARS-CoV-2 infection or an uninfected control (not recorded which). CDR3 amino acids: CASSAGLDYNEQFF. In nucleotides, the CDR3 is TGTGCCAGCAGCGCGGGACTAGACTACAATGAGCAGTTCTTC.